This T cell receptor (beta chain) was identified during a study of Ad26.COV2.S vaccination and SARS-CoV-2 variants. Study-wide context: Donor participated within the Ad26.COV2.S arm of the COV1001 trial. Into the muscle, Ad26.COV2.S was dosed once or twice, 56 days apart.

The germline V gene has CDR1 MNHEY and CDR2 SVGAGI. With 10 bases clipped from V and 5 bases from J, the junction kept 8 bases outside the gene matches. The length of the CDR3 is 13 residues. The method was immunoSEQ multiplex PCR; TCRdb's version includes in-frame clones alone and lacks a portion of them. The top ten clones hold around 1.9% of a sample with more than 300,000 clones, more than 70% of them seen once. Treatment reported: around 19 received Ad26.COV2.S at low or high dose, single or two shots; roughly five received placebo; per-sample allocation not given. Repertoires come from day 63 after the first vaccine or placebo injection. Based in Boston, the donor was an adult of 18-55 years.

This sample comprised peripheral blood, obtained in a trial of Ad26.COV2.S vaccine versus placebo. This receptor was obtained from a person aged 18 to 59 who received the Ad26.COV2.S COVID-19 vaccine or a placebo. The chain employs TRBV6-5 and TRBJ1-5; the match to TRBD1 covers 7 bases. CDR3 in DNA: TGTGCCACCAGACAGGGATCGGATCAGCCCCAGCATTTT. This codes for CATRQGSDQPQHF.